One sample yielded the 27 T cell receptor beta chains listed below, sequenced in a study of CD8 T cells in ankylosing spondylitis. General study results and limits: Ankylosing spondylitis blood seemed to carry a telltale TCR beta motif made of fewer than ten highly homologous variants.

Each CDR3 protein is one row after TCRdb ran MiXCR on the 5' RACE reads. Among about 510,000 distinct CDR3 sequences listed, roughly 5.2% were seen once. No antigen has been identified for these receptors. The specimen sequenced was blood, either unsorted or a sorted T cell fraction (not recorded which). Every receptor here comes from a male donor with ankylosing spondylitis.

Many counts were recorded for this clonotype. This sequence joins TRBV9 and TRBJ2-5; possibly TRBD2 for D (6 bases). Trimming shortened V by 4 bases and J by 1 base, and 11 bases separated the two germline ends. The length of the CDR3 is 14 residues. Germline CDR1 and CDR2: SGDLS and YYNGEE. In nucleotides, the CDR3 is TGTGCCAGCAGCTCCCGGGACTTCCAAGAGACCCAGTACTTC. This encodes CASSSRDFQETQYF.

This clonotype came up many times. The DNA for the CDR3 is TGTGCCAGCAGACGGCGCGGGCTAGCCAAAAACATTCAGTACTTC. Protein product: CASRRRGLAKNIQYF. V is TRBV5-6 and J is TRBJ2-4; maybe TRBD2 (5 bases). Trimming cost V 5 bases and J 0 bases, with 12 bases left between them. The CDR3 sequence is 15 residues long. CDR1 and CDR2 from the germline V gene are SGHDT and YYEEEE.

This clonotype was seen many times. This chain connects TRBV7-2 to TRBJ2-2; D is possibly TRBD1 (5 bases). Trimming left V 5 bases short and J 9 bases short, with 16 bases between. Germline V gene data show CDR1 as SGHTA and CDR2 as FQGNSA. This CDR3 has 14 residues. In DNA, the CDR3 is TGTGCCAGCAGCACCGGTTTTGGGGCTAGGGAGCTGTTTTTT. It translates to CASSTGFGARELFF.

This clonotype was detected a few times. The chain carries TRBV7-2 and TRBJ2-1; 7 nucleotides align to TRBD2. The V and J ends lost 2 bases and 4 bases, in that order; junction bases with no gene match: 8. The CDR3 spans 16 residues. Germline CDR1 SGHTA, CDR2 FQGNSA. CDR3 loop: CASSLRTGGYYNEQFF. The CDR3 nucleotides are TGTGCCAGCAGCTTAAGAACGGGGGGATATTACAATGAGCAGTTCTTC.

Many counts were recorded for this clonotype. The chain joins TRBV4-3 to TRBJ2-3, with D uncertain. In germline, CDR1 is LGHNA, CDR2 YSLEER. The CDR3 has 16 amino acids. Trimming pared 0 bases from V and 0 bases from J, leaving 10 bases between. CDR3 nucleotides: TGCGCCAGCAGCCAAGATGTCAGAGGAAGCACAGATACGCAGTATTTT. This encodes CASSQDVRGSTDTQYF.

This clonotype was counted at least ten times. The genes are TRBV6-1 and TRBJ2-1, with D uncertain. The CDR3 runs to 13 residues. Germline values: CDR1 MNHNS, CDR2 SASEGT. V shed 5 bases and J shed 7 bases, with 12 bases lying between them. In DNA form, the CDR3 reads TGTGCCAGCAGTCGAACTCCTTCTAATGAGCAGTTCTTC. Amino acid sequence: CASSRTPSNEQFF.

This clonotype was recorded at least ten times. The rearrangement links TRBV28 to TRBJ2-5; tentative D call: TRBD1 (5 bases). The V end lost 2 bases, the J end lost 0 bases, and 10 bases lay between the germline ends. The CDR3 has 15 residues. Germline CDR1 reads MDHEN; CDR2 reads SYDVKM. This CDR3 is CASSLTGSYQETQYF. Here the CDR3 DNA reads TGTGCCAGCAGTTTAACAGGCTCGTACCAAGAGACCCAGTACTTC. The variable domain in full, completed from reference TRBV28 and TRBJ2-5, reads DVKVTQSSRYLVKRTGEKVFLECVQDMDHENMFWYRQDPGLGLRLIYFSYDVKMKEKGDIPEGYSVSREKKERFSLILESASTNQTSMYLCASSLTGSYQETQYFGPGTRLLVL.

The sample holds many counts of this clonotype. The chain couples TRBV29-1 to TRBJ2-3; perhaps TRBD2 as D (6 bases). The V and J ends lost 6 bases and 5 bases respectively, with 21 bases between them. CDR3 length: 15 amino acids. CDR1 is SQVTM and CDR2 is ANQGSEA in the germline V gene. DNA of the CDR3: TGCAGCGTGCTGAGGGGACTCCCTTCGAGAGATACGCAGTATTTT. Its translation is CSVLRGLPSRDTQYF.

This clonotype was recorded at least ten times. The J gene is TRBJ2-4, the V gene TRBV9; D gene unclear. The CDR3 extends over 13 amino acids. In germline, CDR1 is SGDLS, CDR2 YYNGEE. Trimming removed 0 bases at V and 4 bases at J, with 5 bases between. CDR3 loop: CASSVDGKNIQYF. CDR3 DNA sequence: TGTGCCAGCAGCGTAGACGGGAAAAACATTCAGTACTTC. Drawing the rest from reference TRBV9 and TRBJ2-4, the complete variable domain is DSGVTQTPKHLITATGQRVTLRCSPRSGDLSVYWYQQSLDQGLQFLIQYYNGEERAKGNILERFSAQQFPDLHSELNLSSLELGDSALYFCASSVDGKNIQYFGAGTRLSVL.

This clonotype has ten or more counts. The chain carries TRBV4-2 and TRBJ1-4, with D tentatively TRBD1 (5 bases). The CDR3 extends over 15 amino acids. The V end was cut by 7 bases, the J end by 6 bases, with 18 bases between. CDR1 is LGHNA and CDR2 is YNFKEQ in the germline V gene. The CDR3 DNA reads as TGTGCCAGCACCGTCGGGGCAGGGAGTTATGAAAAACTGTTTTTT. This encodes CASTVGAGSYEKLFF.

This clonotype was observed many times. The chain links TRBV15 to TRBJ1-3; maybe TRBD1 (5 bases). CDR1 LNHNV and CDR2 YYDKDF come from the germline V gene (reference sequence). The V end was cut by 2 bases, the J end by 0 bases, with 14 bases between. This CDR3 is 17 amino acids long. This CDR3 is CATSRQILGDSGNTIYF. CDR3 nucleotides: TGTGCCACCAGCAGACAAATTTTGGGGGACTCTGGAAACACCATATATTTT.

This clonotype was detected ten times or more. V gene TRBV7-2 combines with J gene TRBJ1-2; possible D gene TRBD1, 5 bases. The germline gives CDR1 SGHTA, CDR2 FQGNSA. The CDR3 sequence is 16 residues long. Trimming took 5 bases from V and 0 from J, leaving 16 bases between them. The CDR3 DNA reads as TGTGCCAGCAGCCCCGGGGGGGTTAGGGCTAACTATGGCTACACCTTC. It specifies CASSPGGVRANYGYTF.

The CDR3 here is CASSPDRTGQPQHF. CDR3 in DNA: TGTGCCAGCTCACCGGACAGGACGGGCCAGCCCCAGCATTTT. V gene TRBV18 combines with J gene TRBJ1-5; TRBD1 matches at 7 bases. V lost 3 bases to trimming and J lost 7 bases; unmatched junction nucleotides: 6. Looked up from germline, CDR1 is KGHSH and CDR2 is LQKENI. This CDR3 is 14 amino acids long.

This clonotype was found many times. V and J are TRBV6-5 and TRBJ1-1; D is ambiguous. Germline CDR1 and CDR2: MNHEY and SVGAGI. The CDR3 loop spans 16 amino acids. The germline V and J ends were trimmed by 0 bases and 1 base, with 12 bases remaining between them. The chain's CDR3 is CASSYSNRRRNTEAFF. The CDR3 nucleotides read TGTGCCAGCAGTTACTCGAATCGAAGGAGGAACACTGAAGCTTTCTTT.

In this sample, this clonotype turned up many times. In nucleotides, the CDR3 is TGTGCCAGCAGCTCCAGTAGCAATCAGCCCCAGCATTTT. Its protein is CASSSSSNQPQHF. V is TRBV7-9 and J is TRBJ1-5; D is unresolved. The length of the CDR3 is 13 residues. V shed 4 bases and J shed 0 bases, with 4 bases lying between them. Germline lookup yields CDR1 SEHNR and CDR2 FQNEAQ (reference sequence).

This rearrangement joins TRBV5-4 to TRBJ2-1; 8 nucleotides align to TRBD1. The CDR3 sequence is 16 residues long. Germline assignment: CDR1 SGHNT and CDR2 YYREEE (reference sequence). The junction had 9 bases not matched to a gene; V was cut back by 4 bases and J by 3 bases. Here the CDR3 DNA reads TGTGCCAGCAGCACCAGAGGACAGGGTATCTACAATGAGCAGTTCTTC. The encoded protein is CASSTRGQGIYNEQFF.

This clonotype was counted only a few times. The chain recombines TRBV7-9 with TRBJ2-2; no reliable D call. Germline lookup yields CDR1 SEHNR and CDR2 FQNEAQ (reference sequence). This CDR3 comprises 14 residues. Trimming removed 2 bases from V and 3 bases from J, with 7 bases in between. The CDR3, as DNA: TGTGCCAGCAGCTTATACCTAGACACCGGGGAGCTGTTTTTT. Translating gives CASSLYLDTGELFF.

This clonotype occurred many times. The rearrangement uses TRBV7-9 and TRBJ2-5; TRBD1 matches 7 bases. The trim removed 2 bases at V and 4 bases at J, leaving 13 bases unmatched. The germline V gene has CDR1 SEHNR and CDR2 FQNEAQ (reference sequence). The CDR3 consists of 17 residues. CDR3 in amino acids: CASSLSVGTEDSETQYF. The CDR3 bases are TGTGCCAGCAGCTTAAGCGTAGGGACAGAAGATTCAGAGACCCAGTACTTC.

The sample holds many counts of this clonotype. The junction and the germline gene differ at one end; a read error may be behind it. DNA of the CDR3: TGTGCTAGCAGCAAAACGACAGGGAACACCGGGGAGCTGTTTTTT. Its protein is CASSKTTGNTGELFF. The gene calls are TRBV7-7 and TRBJ2-2; D is possibly TRBD1 (6 bases). Germline V gene lookup returns CDR1 SSHAT and CDR2 FNYEAQ (reference sequence). The CDR3 consists of 15 residues.

This clonotype was observed many times. V gene TRBV7-6 combines with J gene TRBJ1-5; 7 bases align to TRBD1. In germline, CDR1 is SGHVS, CDR2 FNYEAQ. The CDR3 loop spans 15 amino acids. Trimming cost V 3 bases and J 4 bases; bases outside gene matches: 6. CDR3 nucleotides: TGTGCCAGCAGCTTTGGTGACAGGGAAAATCAGCCCCAGCATTTT. It codes for CASSFGDRENQPQHF.

This clonotype was seen ten or more times. V is TRBV5-1 and J is TRBJ1-1, with no clear D. This CDR3 region has 14 residues. With 0 bases removed from V and 5 bases from J, the gap between germline ends came to 11 bases. The germline CDR1 and CDR2 sequences are SGHRS and YFSETQ. CDR3 DNA sequence: TGCGCCAGCAGCTTGGGACTCCTTGGGACTGAAGCTTTCTTT. Amino acids: CASSLGLLGTEAFF.

With regard to this clonotype: This may be a read error: a much more frequent sequence differs by one nucleotide. The J gene is TRBJ2-5, the V gene TRBV29-1, with 14 nucleotides matching TRBD2. V was pared by 7 bases and J by 4 bases, with 8 bases of the junction left unmatched. This CDR3 is built from 15 residues. Germline V lookup: CDR1 SQVTM, CDR2 ANQGSEA. The CDR3: CSAATSGGASETQYF. The CDR3 bases are TGCAGCGCTGCGACTAGCGGGGGGGCATCAGAGACCCAGTACTTC.

The chain employs TRBV5-1 and TRBJ1-1, with D perhaps matching TRBD1 (6 bases). V gave up 6 bases and J gave up 7 bases, with 19 bases separating them. The CDR3 contains 14 residues. CDR1 and CDR2 (germline): SGHRS, YFSETQ. This CDR3 is CASTHLQGIGEAFF. The CDR3 DNA reads as TGCGCCAGCACCCATCTCCAGGGGATCGGTGAAGCTTTCTTT.

This clonotype was seen at least ten times. V and J are TRBV5-1 and TRBJ2-1; 11 bases line up with TRBD2. Losses at the gene ends were 0 bases for V and 9 bases for J; bases not matched to a gene: 5. Looked up from germline, CDR1 is SGHRS and CDR2 is YFSETQ. This CDR3 contains 15 residues. CDR3 nucleotides: TGCGCCAGCAGCTTGGGTAGCGGGGGGGCTATTGAGCAGTTCTTC. Translated: CASSLGSGGAIEQFF.

The table lists this clonotype with many counts. The rearrangement joins TRBV7-8 to TRBJ2-5; D is possibly TRBD1 (6 bases). The CDR3 totals 14 residues. Germline lookup yields CDR1 SGHVS and CDR2 FQNEAQ. Trimming pared 5 bases from V and 6 bases from J, leaving 16 bases between. The CDR3 DNA is TGTGCCAGCAGCATTGACAGGTCGTGGAAGACCCAGTACTTC. Translation: CASSIDRSWKTQYF.

This clonotype appeared many times. The chain uses TRBV4-3 and TRBJ1-2; 8 bases fit TRBD1. V lost 2 bases, J lost 6 bases, and 5 bases stayed unmatched. This CDR3 has 14 amino acids. Germline loops: CDR1 LGHNA, CDR2 YSLEER. The DNA of the CDR3 is TGCGCCAGCAGCCAAAGACAGGGGAGAGATGGCTACACCTTC. Its protein is CASSQRQGRDGYTF.

This clonotype has at least ten counts. The genes are TRBV3-1 and TRBJ1-1; D remains ambiguous. Germline assignment: CDR1 LGHDT and CDR2 YNNKEL (reference sequence). The CDR3 is made up of 13 amino acids. The V end was cut by 0 bases, the J end by 8 bases, with 10 bases between. The CDR3 reads CASSQDTAREAFF. The CDR3 DNA follows: TGTGCCAGCAGCCAAGATACGGCCAGAGAAGCTTTCTTT.